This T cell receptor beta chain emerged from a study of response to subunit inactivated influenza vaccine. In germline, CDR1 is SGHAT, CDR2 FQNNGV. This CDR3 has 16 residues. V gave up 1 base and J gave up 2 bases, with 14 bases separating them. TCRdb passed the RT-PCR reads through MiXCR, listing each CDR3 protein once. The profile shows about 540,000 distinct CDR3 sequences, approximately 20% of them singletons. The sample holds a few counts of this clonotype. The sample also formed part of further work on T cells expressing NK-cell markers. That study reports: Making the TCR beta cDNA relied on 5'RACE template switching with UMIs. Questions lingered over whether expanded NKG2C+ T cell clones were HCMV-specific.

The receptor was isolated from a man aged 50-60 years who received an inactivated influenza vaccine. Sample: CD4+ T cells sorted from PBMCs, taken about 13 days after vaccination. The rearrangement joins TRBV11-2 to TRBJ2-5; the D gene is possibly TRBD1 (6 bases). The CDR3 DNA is TGTGCCAGCAGCTTAGGGACCGGGACACTGCAAGAGACCCAGTACTTC. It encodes CASSLGTGTLQETQYF.